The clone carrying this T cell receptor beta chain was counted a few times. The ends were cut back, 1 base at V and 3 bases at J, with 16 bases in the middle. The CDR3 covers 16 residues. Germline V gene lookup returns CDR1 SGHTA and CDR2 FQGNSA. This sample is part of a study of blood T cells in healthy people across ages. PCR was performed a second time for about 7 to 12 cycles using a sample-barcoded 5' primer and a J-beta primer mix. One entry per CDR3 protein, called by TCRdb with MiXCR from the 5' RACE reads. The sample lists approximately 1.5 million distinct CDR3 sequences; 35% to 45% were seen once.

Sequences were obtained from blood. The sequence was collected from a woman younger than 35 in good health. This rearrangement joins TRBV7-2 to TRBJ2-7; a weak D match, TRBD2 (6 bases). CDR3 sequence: CASSLDVVGSIYEQYF. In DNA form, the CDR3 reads TGTGCCAGCAGCTTAGATGTCGTCGGGAGTATCTACGAGCAGTACTTC.